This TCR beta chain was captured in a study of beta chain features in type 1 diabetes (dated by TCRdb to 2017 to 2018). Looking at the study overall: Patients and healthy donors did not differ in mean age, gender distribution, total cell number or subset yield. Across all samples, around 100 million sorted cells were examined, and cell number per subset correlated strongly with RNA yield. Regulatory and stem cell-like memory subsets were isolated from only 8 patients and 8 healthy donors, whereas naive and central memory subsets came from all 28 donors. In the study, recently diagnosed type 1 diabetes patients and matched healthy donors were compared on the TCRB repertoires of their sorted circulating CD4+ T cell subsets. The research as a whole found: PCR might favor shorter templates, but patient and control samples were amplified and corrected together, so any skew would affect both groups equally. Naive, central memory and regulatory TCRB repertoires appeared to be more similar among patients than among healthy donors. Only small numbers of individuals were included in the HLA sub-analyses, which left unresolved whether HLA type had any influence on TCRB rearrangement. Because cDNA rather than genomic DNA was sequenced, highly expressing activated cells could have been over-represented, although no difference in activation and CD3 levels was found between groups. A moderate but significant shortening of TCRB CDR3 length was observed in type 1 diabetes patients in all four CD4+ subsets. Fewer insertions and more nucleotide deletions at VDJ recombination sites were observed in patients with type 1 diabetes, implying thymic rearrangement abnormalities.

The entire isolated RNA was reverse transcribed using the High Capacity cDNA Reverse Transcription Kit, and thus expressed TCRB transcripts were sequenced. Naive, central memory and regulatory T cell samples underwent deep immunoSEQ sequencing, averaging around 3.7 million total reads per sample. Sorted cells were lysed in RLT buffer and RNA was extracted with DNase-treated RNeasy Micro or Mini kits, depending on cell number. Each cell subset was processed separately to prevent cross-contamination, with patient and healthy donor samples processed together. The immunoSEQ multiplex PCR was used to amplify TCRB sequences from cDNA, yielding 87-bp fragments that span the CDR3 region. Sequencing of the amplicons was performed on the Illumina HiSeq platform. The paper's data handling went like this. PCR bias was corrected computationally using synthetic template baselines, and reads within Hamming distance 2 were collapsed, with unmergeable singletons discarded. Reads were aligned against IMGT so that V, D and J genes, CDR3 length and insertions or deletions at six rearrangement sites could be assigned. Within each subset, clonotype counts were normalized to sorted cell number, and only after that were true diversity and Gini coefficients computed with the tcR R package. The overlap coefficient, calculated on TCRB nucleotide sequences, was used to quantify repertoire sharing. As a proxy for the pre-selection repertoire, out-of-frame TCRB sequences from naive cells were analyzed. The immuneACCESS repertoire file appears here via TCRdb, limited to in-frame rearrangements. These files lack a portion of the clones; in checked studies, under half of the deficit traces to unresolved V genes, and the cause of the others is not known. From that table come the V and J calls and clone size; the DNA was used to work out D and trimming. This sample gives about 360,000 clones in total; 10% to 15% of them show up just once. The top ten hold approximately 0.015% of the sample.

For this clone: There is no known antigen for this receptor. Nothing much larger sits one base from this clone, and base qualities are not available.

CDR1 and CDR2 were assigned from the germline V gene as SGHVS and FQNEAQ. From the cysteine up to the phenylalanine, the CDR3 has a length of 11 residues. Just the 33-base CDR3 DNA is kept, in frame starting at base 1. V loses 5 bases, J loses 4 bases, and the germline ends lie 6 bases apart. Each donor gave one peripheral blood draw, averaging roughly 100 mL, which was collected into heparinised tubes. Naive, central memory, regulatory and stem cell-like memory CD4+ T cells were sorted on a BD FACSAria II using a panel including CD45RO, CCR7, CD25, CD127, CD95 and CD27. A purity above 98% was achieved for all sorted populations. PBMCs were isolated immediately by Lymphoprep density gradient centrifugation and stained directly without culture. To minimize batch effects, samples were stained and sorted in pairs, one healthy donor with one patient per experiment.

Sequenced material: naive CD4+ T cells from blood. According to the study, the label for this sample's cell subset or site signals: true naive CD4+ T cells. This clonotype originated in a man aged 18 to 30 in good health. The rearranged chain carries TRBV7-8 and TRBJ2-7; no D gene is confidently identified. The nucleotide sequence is TGTGCCAGCAGCCTTCGGTACGAGCAGTACTTC. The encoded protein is CASSLRYEQYF.